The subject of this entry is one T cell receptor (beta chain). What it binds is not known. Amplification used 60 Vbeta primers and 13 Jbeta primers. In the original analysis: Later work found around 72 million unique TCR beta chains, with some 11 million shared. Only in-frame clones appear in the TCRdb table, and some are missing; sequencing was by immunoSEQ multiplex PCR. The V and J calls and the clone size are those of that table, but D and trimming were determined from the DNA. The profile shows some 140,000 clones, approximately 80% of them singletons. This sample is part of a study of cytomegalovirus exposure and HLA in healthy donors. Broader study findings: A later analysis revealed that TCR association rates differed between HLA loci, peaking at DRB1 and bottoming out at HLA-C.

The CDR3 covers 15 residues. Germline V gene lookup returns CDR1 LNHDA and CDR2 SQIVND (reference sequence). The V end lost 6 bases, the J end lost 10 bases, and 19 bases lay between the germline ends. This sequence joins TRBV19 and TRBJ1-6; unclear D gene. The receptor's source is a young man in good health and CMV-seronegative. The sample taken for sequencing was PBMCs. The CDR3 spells CASSQAGGPGSPLHF. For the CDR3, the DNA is TGTGCCAGTAGCCAGGCGGGAGGCCCAGGCTCACCCCTCCACTTT.